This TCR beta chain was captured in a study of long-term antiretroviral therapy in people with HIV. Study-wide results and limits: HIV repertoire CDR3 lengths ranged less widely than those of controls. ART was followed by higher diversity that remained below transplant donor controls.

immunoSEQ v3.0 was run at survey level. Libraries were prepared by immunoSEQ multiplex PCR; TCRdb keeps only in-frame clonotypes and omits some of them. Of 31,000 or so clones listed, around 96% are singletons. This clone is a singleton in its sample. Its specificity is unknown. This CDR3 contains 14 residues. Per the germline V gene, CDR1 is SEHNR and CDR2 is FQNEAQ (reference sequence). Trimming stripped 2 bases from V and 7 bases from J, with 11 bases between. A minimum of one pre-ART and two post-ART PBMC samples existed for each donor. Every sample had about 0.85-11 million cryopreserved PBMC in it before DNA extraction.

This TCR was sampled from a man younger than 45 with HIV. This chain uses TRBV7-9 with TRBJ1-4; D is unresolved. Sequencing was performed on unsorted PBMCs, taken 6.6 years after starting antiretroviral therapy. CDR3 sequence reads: CASSLSTALEKLFF. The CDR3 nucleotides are TGTGCCAGCAGCTTATCGACGGCTCTTGAAAAACTGTTTTTT. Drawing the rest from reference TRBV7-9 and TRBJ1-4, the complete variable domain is DTGVSQNPRHKITKRGQNVTFRCDPISEHNRLYWYRQTLGQGPEFLTYFQNEAQLEKSRLLSDRFSAERPKGSFSTLEIQRTEQGDSAMYLCASSLSTALEKLFFGSGTQLSVL.